This T cell receptor (beta chain) is drawn from a study of T cells in localized non-small cell lung cancer. Study observations and caveats: A median of about 54 of the top 100 tumor clones appeared in adjacent lung, which was paired and uninvolved.

It was adjacent lung free of atypia that was taken, at least 2 cm from the tumor margin. This clone rates as medium-sized (0.01 to 0.1%). Antigen unknown. Profiled with immunoSEQ multiplex PCR; TCRdb holds only in-frame clones, not every one. The sample includes about 1,500 clones, around 25% of them seen just once. Germline values: CDR1 SGHNT, CDR2 YENEEA. V lost 3 bases, J lost 0 bases, and 9 bases lay in between. This CDR3 contains 16 residues. This clonotype was sampled from a man aged 40 to 69 with stage III lung adenocarcinoma. The chain uses TRBV11-3 and TRBJ2-6; D gene unclear. Specimen: normal lung tissue next to the tumor, collected before any cancer treatment. The CDR3 sequence: CASSLASASGANVLTF. In DNA, the CDR3 is TGTGCCAGCAGCTTGGCCTCAGCCTCTGGGGCCAACGTCCTGACTTTC.